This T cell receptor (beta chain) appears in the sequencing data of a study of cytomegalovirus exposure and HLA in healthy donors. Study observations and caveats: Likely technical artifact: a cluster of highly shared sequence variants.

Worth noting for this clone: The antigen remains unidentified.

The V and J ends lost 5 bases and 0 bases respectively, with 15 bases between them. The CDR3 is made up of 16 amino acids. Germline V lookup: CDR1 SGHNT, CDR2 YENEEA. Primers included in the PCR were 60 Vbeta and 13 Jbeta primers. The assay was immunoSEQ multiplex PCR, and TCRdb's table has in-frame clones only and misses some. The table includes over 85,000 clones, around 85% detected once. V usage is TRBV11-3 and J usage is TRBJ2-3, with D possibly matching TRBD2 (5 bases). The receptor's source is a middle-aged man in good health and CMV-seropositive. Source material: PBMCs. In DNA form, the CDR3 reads TGTGCCAGCAGCCACAGCGGCGCTATTAGCACAGATACGCAGTATTTT. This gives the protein CASSHSGAISTDTQYF.